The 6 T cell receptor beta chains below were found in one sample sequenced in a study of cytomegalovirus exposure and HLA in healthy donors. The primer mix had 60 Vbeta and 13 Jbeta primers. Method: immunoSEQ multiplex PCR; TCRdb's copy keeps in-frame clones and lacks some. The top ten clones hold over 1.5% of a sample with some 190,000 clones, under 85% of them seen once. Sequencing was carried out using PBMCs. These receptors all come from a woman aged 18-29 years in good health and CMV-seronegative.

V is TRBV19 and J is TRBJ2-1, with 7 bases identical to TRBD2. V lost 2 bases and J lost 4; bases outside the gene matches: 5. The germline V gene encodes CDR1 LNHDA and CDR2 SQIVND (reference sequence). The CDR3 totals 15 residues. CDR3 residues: CASSILGGGYNEQFF. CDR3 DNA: TGTGCCAGTAGTATATTGGGGGGGGGATACAATGAGCAGTTCTTC.

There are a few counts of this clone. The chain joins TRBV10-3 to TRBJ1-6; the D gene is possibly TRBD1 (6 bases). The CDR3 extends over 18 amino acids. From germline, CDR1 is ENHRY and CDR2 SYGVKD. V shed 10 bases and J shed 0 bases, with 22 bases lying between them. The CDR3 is CATGGGTGFGSYNSPLHF. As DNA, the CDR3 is TGTGCCACGGGGGGGGGAACAGGGTTTGGCTCCTATAATTCACCCCTCCACTTT.

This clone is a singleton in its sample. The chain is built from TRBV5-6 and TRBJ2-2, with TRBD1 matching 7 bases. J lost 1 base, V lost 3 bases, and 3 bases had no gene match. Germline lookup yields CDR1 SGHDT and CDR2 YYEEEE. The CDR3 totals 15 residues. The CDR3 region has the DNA TGTGCCAGCAGCTACGGGACAGTGAACACCGGGGAGCTGTTTTTT. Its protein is CASSYGTVNTGELFF. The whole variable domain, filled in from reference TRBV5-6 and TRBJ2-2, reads DAGVTQSPTHLIKTRGQQVTLRCSPKSGHDTVSWYQQALGQGPQFIFQYYEEEERQRGNFPDRFSGHQFPNYSSELNVNALLLGDSALYLCASSYGTVNTGELFFGEGSRLTVL.

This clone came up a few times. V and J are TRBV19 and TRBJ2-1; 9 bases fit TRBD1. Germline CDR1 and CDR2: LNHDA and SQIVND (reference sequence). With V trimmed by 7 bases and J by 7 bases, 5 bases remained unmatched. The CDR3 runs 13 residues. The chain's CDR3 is CASMDRGGNEQFF. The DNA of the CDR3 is TGTGCCAGTATGGACAGGGGAGGGAATGAGCAGTTCTTC. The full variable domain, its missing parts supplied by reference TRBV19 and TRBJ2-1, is DGGITQSPKYLFRKEGQNVTLSCEQNLNHDAMYWYRQDPGQGLRLIYYSQIVNDFQKGDIAEGYSVSREKKESFPLTVTSAQKNPTAFYLCASMDRGGNEQFFGPGTRLTVL.

The CDR3 loop reads CASSQARGMNTEAFF. The DNA for the CDR3 is TGCGCCAGCAGCCAAGCCCGGGGGATGAACACTGAAGCTTTCTTT. The rearrangement links TRBV4-1 to TRBJ1-1; tentative D call: TRBD1 (5 bases). Per germline, CDR1 MGHRA and CDR2 YSYEKL. CDR3 length: 15 residues. V was trimmed by 1 base and J by 0 bases, leaving 9 bases between them.

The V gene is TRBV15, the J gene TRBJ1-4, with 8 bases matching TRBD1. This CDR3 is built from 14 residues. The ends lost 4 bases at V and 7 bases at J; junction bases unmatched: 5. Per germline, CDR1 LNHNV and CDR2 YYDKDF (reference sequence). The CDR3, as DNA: TGTGCCACCAGCACCCGGACAGGGATTGAAAAACTGTTTTTT. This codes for CATSTRTGIEKLFF.